The clone carrying this T cell receptor beta chain was found many times. The source of the sample is a study of blood T cell repertoires in COVID-19. Turning to the study itself: Samples taken during acute and convalescent COVID-19 were collected in the United States, Italy and Spain. PBMCs, B-cell-depleted T cells, or T cells were the source of the cDNA or gDNA that made up the material.

V lost 8 bases to trimming and J lost 0 bases, with 14 bases between them. The CDR3 is 15 residues long. Germline lookup yields CDR1 LNHDA and CDR2 SQIVND (reference sequence). Original data processing: Reference gene primer amplification yielded estimated nucleated cell counts. TCRdb's table, derived via immunoSEQ multiplex PCR, lists solely in-frame clones and lacks some. V and J calls and clone size are as listed in that table; D and trimming were resolved from the DNA. The sample records 180,000 or so clones, roughly 85% being singletons. This sequence joins TRBV19 and TRBJ2-1, with TRBD2 as a possible D gene (5 bases). The sequenced sample was peripheral blood. This TCR came from a woman older than 75 with acute or convalescent COVID-19. CDR3 amino acids: CASSGVGSSYNEQFF. CDR3 DNA: TGTGCCAGTTCCGGAGTGGGGAGCTCCTACAATGAGCAGTTCTTC.